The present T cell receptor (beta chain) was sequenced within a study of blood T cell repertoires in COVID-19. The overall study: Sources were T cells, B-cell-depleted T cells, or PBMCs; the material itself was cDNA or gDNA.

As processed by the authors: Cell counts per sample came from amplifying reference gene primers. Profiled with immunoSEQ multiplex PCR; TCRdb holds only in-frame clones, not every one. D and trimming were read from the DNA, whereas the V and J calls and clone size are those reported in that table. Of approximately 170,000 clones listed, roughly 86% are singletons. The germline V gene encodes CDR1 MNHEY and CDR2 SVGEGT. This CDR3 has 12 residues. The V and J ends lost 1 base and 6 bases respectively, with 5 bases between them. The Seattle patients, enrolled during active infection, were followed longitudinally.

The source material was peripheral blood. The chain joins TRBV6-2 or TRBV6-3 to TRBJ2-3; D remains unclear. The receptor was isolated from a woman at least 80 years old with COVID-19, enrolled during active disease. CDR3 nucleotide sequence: TGTGCCAGCAGTTACTATCGGGATACGCAGTATTTT. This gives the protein CASSYYRDTQYF.